This section outlines one T cell receptor beta chain sequence together with its context. Its target is not known. The data stem from a study of T cell responses to AZD1222 COVID-19 vaccine. Sequencing used immunoSEQ multiplex PCR; TCRdb keeps in-frame clones, though not all of them. The sample has more than 90,000 clones; 80% to 90% are singletons. The V and J ends lost 4 bases and 8 bases, in that order; junction bases with no gene match: 8. The CDR3 is 15 amino acids. Germline V gene sequence: CDR1 MNHEY, CDR2 SVGAGI. General observations from the study: Spike-specific TCR repertoires showed rising breadth and depth after two AZD1222 doses. Unmutated variant regions are reportedly the target of nearly half of TCRs that are spike-specific. It was only a handful of AZD1222 recipients who were seropositive at baseline.

Specimen: peripheral blood, collected 28 days after the second AZD1222 dose. This TCR was sampled from an adult who received the AZD1222 COVID-19 vaccine. V gene TRBV6-5 combines with J gene TRBJ1-6; 7 bases align to TRBD1. The CDR3 here is CASSFSTGRDSPLHF. Written as DNA, the CDR3 is TGTGCCAGCAGTTTTTCGACAGGGAGAGATTCACCCCTCCACTTT.